This is a list of T cell receptor beta chains from one sample in a study of cytomegalovirus exposure and HLA in healthy donors. Data came from immunoSEQ multiplex PCR; TCRdb stores just in-frame clones and leaves some out. This sample has about 130,000 clones, with 77% found just once. The specimen sequenced was PBMCs. The receptors originated from a woman in her thirties or forties in good health and CMV-seropositive. The CDR3 runs from the conserved cysteine through the conserved F or W. A D gene is named only where the DNA matches it firmly. Size tells how often a clone was seen (once, few, many) or the class of an expanded clone, and some rows leave it out.

cdr3_nt | cdr3_aa | clone_size | d_call | j_call | v_call
TGTGCCAGTAGTATTGTTGGCTCCCCGGGGACCCAGTACTTC | CASSIVGSPGTQYF | - | - | TRBJ2-5 | TRBV19
TGTGCCAGCAGTGCCCGGGGGGCCGGGGATCAGCCCCAGCATTTT | CASSARGAGDQPQHF | once | - | TRBJ1-5 | TRBV6-1
TGTGCCAGTACTCCAGCGGGAGGGCCCCACGAGCAGTACTTC | CASTPAGGPHEQYF | - | TRBD2 | TRBJ2-7 | TRBV19
TGTGCCAGCAGCCCAACGCTTGGCCGGGTGGGAGGCACACATACGCAGTATTTT | CASSPTLGRVGGTHTQYF | - | - | TRBJ2-3 | TRBV11-2
TGTGCCAGCACGAGACAGCGCTCCTACGAGCAGTACTTC | CASTRQRSYEQYF | - | - | TRBJ2-7 | TRBV6-5
TGTGCCAGCAGTACCGCTAGCGGGGGCTCCTACAATGAGCAGTTCTTC | CASSTASGGSYNEQFF | - | TRBD2 | TRBJ2-1 | TRBV28
TGCGCCAGCAGCTTCTATAGCGGGAGCGGTAACGAGCAGTACTTC | CASSFYSGSGNEQYF | once | TRBD2 | TRBJ2-7 | TRBV5-1
TGCAGCGTATACCAGGGAGGAACTAATGAAAAACTGTTTTTT | CSVYQGGTNEKLFF | - | - | TRBJ1-4 | TRBV29-1
TGTGCCAGCAGGGGACTCCTGTATAGCAATCAGCCCCAGCATTTT | CASRGLLYSNQPQHF | - | - | TRBJ1-5 | TRBV6-1
TGTGCCAGCACCCGGGACAGAAACTACGAGCAGTACTTC | CASTRDRNYEQYF | once | TRBD1 | TRBJ2-7 | TRBV6-5
TGTGCCAGCAAGTCGCAGAATTCCTACGAGCAGTACTTC | CASKSQNSYEQYF | - | - | TRBJ2-7 | TRBV6-1
TGTGCCTGGGGCTTTGGGAACACTGAAGCTTTCTTT | CAWGFGNTEAFF | - | - | TRBJ1-1 | TRBV30
TGCAGCGTTGAAGATCGGGAGACAGACTTGAATGAAAAACTGTTTTTT | CSVEDRETDLNEKLFF | - | - | TRBJ1-4 | TRBV29-1
TGTGCCAGCGGGGGCATTAGAAACACCATATATTTT | CASGGIRNTIYF | - | - | TRBJ1-3 | TRBV2
TGTGCCAGCAGCTTACAGGGGGCTAGGAACACTGAAGCTTTCTTT | CASSLQGARNTEAFF | few | TRBD1 | TRBJ1-1 | TRBV7-3
TGCGCCAGCAGCCAAGGCCCGGGGGTAGTCTACGAGCAGTACTTC | CASSQGPGVVYEQYF | - | - | TRBJ2-7 | TRBV4-1
TGTGCCAGCAGCCTCGGGACAGTAGGGACTAACTATGGCTACACCTTC | CASSLGTVGTNYGYTF | - | TRBD1 | TRBJ1-2 | TRBV5-5
TGTGCCAGTAGTACACAGTTAATGGCCTACGAGCAGTACTTC | CASSTQLMAYEQYF | - | - | TRBJ2-7 | TRBV19
TGTGCCGGTACAGCTCAGGCCTCCTATAATTCACCCCTCCACTTT | CAGTAQASYNSPLHF | few | - | TRBJ1-6 | TRBV30
TGTGCCAGCTCAGATAGCGGGAGCTCCTACAATGAGCAGTTCTTC | CASSDSGSSYNEQFF | - | TRBD2 | TRBJ2-1 | TRBV18
TGTGCCAGTAGTATGCGGGGGGGGACCAGCTCTGGAAACACCATATATTTT | CASSMRGGTSSGNTIYF | - | - | TRBJ1-3 | TRBV19
TGTGCCAGCAGCGCAGGGGGACGAGGAACTGAAGCTTTCTTT | CASSAGGRGTEAFF | - | TRBD1 | TRBJ1-1 | TRBV7-9
TGTGCCAGCGCGGGGAGCAATCAGCCCCAGCATTTT | CASAGSNQPQHF | - | - | TRBJ1-5 | TRBV2
TGTGCCAGCAGCCGAAGACTAGCGGGACTTATTTACAATGAGCAGTTCTTC | CASSRRLAGLIYNEQFF | - | TRBD2 | TRBJ2-1 | TRBV7-9
TGCGCCAGCAGCCAAGGCCGATCCAGGGCCGGCGAGCAGTACTTC | CASSQGRSRAGEQYF | - | - | TRBJ2-7 | TRBV4-1
TGTGCCAGCAGCTTCGGTAGTGTGACAGGAGAAGAGCAGTACTTC | CASSFGSVTGEEQYF | - | - | TRBJ2-7 | TRBV5-5
TGTGCCAGCAGCTCCTCAGGGGACACTGAAGCTTTCTTT | CASSSSGDTEAFF | once | - | TRBJ1-1 | TRBV11-3
TGTGCCAGTAGTAGCGGGCCAGGAGATGAGCAGTTCTTC | CASSSGPGDEQFF | - | - | TRBJ2-1 | TRBV19
TGTGCCAGCGAACAGGGGGCAACTAATGAAAAACTGTTTTTT | CASEQGATNEKLFF | - | TRBD1 | TRBJ1-4 | TRBV6-1
TGTGCCAGCAGCTTACAGGACGAGCAGTACTTC | CASSLQDEQYF | - | - | TRBJ2-7 | TRBV7-6
TGTGCCAGCAGCTTTAGTGGGGGACAGGGGGGAATTCAGCAGTACTTC | CASSFSGGQGGIQQYF | few | TRBD1 | TRBJ2-5 | TRBV7-2
TGTGCCAGCCGGGGACAGGGGGTTGATCAGCCCCAGCATTTT | CASRGQGVDQPQHF | - | TRBD1 | TRBJ1-5 | TRBV27
TGCGCCAGCAGCACCTCTAGGGATACGCAGTATTTT | CASSTSRDTQYF | - | - | TRBJ2-3 | TRBV5-1
TGTGCCAGCAGCTTAGCGAGTCTCCACGGGGAAAAACTGTTTTTT | CASSLASLHGEKLFF | - | - | TRBJ1-4 | TRBV7-9
TGTGCCAGCAGCGGGGGTCCGGGGTCCTACAATGAGCAGTTCTTC | CASSGGPGSYNEQFF | - | - | TRBJ2-1 | TRBV9
TGCGCCAGCAGGTCTGCGGGAGAGAACACCGGGGAGCTGTTTTTT | CASRSAGENTGELFF | - | TRBD2 | TRBJ2-2 | TRBV5-1
TGTGCCAGCAGCTCGGGACTTTTCACAGATACGCAGTATTTT | CASSSGLFTDTQYF | - | - | TRBJ2-3 | TRBV5-4
TGCGCCAGCACCCTAGAACGGAACACCGGGGAGCTGTTTTTT | CASTLERNTGELFF | - | - | TRBJ2-2 | TRBV5-1
TGCGCCAGCAGCTTGCAGCGGGAGAAGGGAGATACGCAGTATTTT | CASSLQREKGDTQYF | - | TRBD2 | TRBJ2-3 | TRBV5-1
TGCGCCAGCAGCCAACTAGCGGCAAACTCCTACGAGCAGTACTTC | CASSQLAANSYEQYF | - | TRBD2 | TRBJ2-7 | TRBV4-1
TGTGCCAGCAGAGGCAGCAGGGGGCTTGTCACTGAAGCTTTCTTT | CASRGSRGLVTEAFF | - | TRBD1 | TRBJ1-1 | TRBV27
TGCGCCAGCAGTGATTCCAGCTATGGCTACACCTTC | CASSDSSYGYTF | - | - | TRBJ1-2 | TRBV10-1
TGTGCCAGCAGTCCGTGGACAGACAATTCACCCCTCCACTTT | CASSPWTDNSPLHF | - | - | TRBJ1-6 | TRBV2
TGTGCCAGCAGATCCGCCGGGACAGGGATTCAGCCCCAGCATTTT | CASRSAGTGIQPQHF | once | TRBD1 | TRBJ1-5 | TRBV27
TGTGCCAGCAGCTTGGGGCCACAGGCGACGAACACTGAAGCTTTCTTT | CASSLGPQATNTEAFF | - | - | TRBJ1-1 | TRBV5-6